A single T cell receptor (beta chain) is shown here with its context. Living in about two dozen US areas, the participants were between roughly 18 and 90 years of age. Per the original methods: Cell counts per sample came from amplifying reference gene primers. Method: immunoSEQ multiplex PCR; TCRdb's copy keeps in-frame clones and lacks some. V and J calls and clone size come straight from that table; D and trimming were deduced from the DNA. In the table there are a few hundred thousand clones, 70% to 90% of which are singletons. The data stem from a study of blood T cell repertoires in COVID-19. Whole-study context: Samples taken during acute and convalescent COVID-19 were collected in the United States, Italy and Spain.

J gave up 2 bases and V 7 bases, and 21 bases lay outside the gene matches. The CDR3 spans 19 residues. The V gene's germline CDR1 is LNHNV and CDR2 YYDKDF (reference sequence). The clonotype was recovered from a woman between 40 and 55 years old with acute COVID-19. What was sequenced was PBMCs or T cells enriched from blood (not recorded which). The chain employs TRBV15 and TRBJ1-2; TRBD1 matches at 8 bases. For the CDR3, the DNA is TGTGCCACCACCCCCGAATTGATACAGGGGGTGCTACTGAACTATGGCTACACCTTC. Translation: CATTPELIQGVLLNYGYTF.